Following are 4 T cell receptor beta chains from one sample sequenced in a study of T-cell memory formation after mild COVID-19. MiXCR, run by TCRdb on the 5' RACE reads, gives a single entry per CDR3 protein. The data hold hundreds of thousands of distinct CDR3 sequences, with 16% observed a single time. Sequenced material: PBMCs or a T cell subset sorted from them (not recorded which). The receptors derive from a man between 18 and 35 years old who had mild COVID-19 (a few samples of this study predate the infection). Cell type and time point are not known.

The chain is built from TRBV29-1 and TRBJ1-1, with TRBD1 matching 8 bases. The germline CDR1 and CDR2 sequences are SQVTM and ANQGSEA. The V gene end was trimmed by 6 bases and the J gene end by 3 bases; junction bases not matched to a gene: 12. The CDR3 runs 15 residues. CDR3 residues: CSVEPVTGEDTEAFF. The CDR3 DNA is TGCAGCGTCGAGCCCGTGACAGGGGAGGACACTGAAGCTTTCTTT.

This clonotype turned up a few times. This chain uses TRBV4-3 with TRBJ2-5; D may match TRBD1 or TRBD2 (7 bases each). The CDR3 runs to 15 residues. V was cut by 1 base and J by 5 bases, with 14 bases left in between. Germline assignment: CDR1 LGHNA and CDR2 YSLEER. The DNA for the CDR3 is TGCGCCAGCAGCCAAGTGGGGACAGCGGGGGAGACCCAGTACTTC. This sequence encodes CASSQVGTAGETQYF.

In its sample, this clonotype was seen many times. J is TRBJ2-7 and V is TRBV11-2; D possibly matches TRBD1 or TRBD2 (5 bases each). This CDR3 contains 12 residues. The V and J ends lost 3 bases and 5 bases respectively, with 8 bases between them. The V gene's germline CDR1 is SGHAT and CDR2 FQNNGV. CDR3 nucleotides: TGTGCCAGCAGCTTTGGGGGAAACGAGCAGTACTTC. Protein: CASSFGGNEQYF.

This clonotype was seen a single time. The V call is TRBV20-1, the J call TRBJ2-7; D ambiguous. V lost 1 base to trimming and J lost 4 bases, with 14 bases between them. Germline assignment: CDR1 DFQATT and CDR2 SNEGSKA (reference sequence). The CDR3 loop spans 14 amino acids. CDR3 loop: CSARGGPPLYEQYV. CDR3 sequence (DNA): TGCAGTGCTAGAGGGGGTCCCCCCCTATACGAGCAGTACGTC.